This TCR beta chain appears in the sequencing data of a study of CD8 T cells in Susac syndrome. Findings and caveats of the study: Individuals included in the TCR sequencing and HLA analysis were acknowledged by the study to be relatively few in number.

The CDR3 length is 12 residues. The germline V gene has CDR1 DFQATT and CDR2 SNEGSKA (reference sequence). A note on this clonotype: Its antigen is as yet unknown. One end of the junction fails to match germline, which may point to a read error.

An input of roughly 0.5 to 1 ug of RNA was subjected to reverse transcription using random hexamers. Each CDR3 protein is one row after TCRdb ran MiXCR on the immunoSEQ multiplex PCR reads. The sample lists under 200,000 distinct CDR3 sequences, 85% to 95% occurring once. J is TRBJ1-1 and V is TRBV20-1; D is perhaps TRBD1 (5 bases). This clonotype was sampled from a human donor with multiple sclerosis. Sequencing used CD8+ T cells from PBMCs. The CDR3 DNA reads TGCAGTGCACGCCGGGGGAGCACTGAAGCTTTTTTT. Its protein is CSARRGSTEAFF.